The 12 T cell receptor beta chains below were found in one sample sequenced in a study of T cell changes during pregnancy in multiple sclerosis. TCRdb keeps only in-frame clones here, not all; method: immunoSEQ multiplex PCR. The sample contains about 73,000 clones, roughly nine tenths of which appear only once. The sample in question was peripheral blood, obtained in the second trimester of pregnancy. The receptors were gathered from a female donor in good health, enrolled as a control in a pregnancy study.

V and J are TRBV7-6 and TRBJ2-1, with 12 positions matching TRBD2. Trimming removed 1 base from V and 8 bases from J; junction bases left unmatched: 15. CDR3 size: 19 residues. Germline V gene lookup returns CDR1 SGHVS and CDR2 FNYEAQ. The CDR3 spells CASSLVPFRRLAGDYEQFF. The CDR3 DNA reads TGTGCCAGCAGCTTAGTCCCATTTCGTCGACTAGCGGGGGACTATGAGCAGTTCTTC. Using reference TRBV7-6 and TRBJ2-1 for the parts outside the CDR3, the full variable domain is GAGVSQSPRYKVTKRGQDVALRCDPISGHVSLYWYRQALGQGPEFLTYFNYEAQQDKSGLPNDRFSAERPEGSISTLTIQRTEQRDSAMYRCASSLVPFRRLAGDYEQFFGPGTRLTVL.

The chain links TRBV28 to TRBJ2-3, with 9 bases lining up with TRBD2. The V gene's germline CDR1 is MDHEN and CDR2 SYDVKM. The CDR3 spans 15 residues. V trimming: 2 bases; J trimming: 4 bases; junction bases outside the gene matches: 4. The CDR3 DNA reads TGTGCCAGCAGTTTAGGCGGGGGGGGGTCAGATACGCAGTATTTT. Protein sequence: CASSLGGGGSDTQYF.

The genes are TRBV18 and TRBJ1-2; D is unresolved. CDR3 size: 15 residues. Trimming removed 4 bases at V and 4 bases at J, with 16 bases between. CDR1 and CDR2 from the germline V gene are KGHSH and LQKENI. The CDR3 DNA reads TGTGCCAGCTCACTGAGACTAGAGGTCGGCTATGGCTACACCTTC. Its protein is CASSLRLEVGYGYTF.

The chain has TRBV6-5 and TRBJ2-7; 9 bases are shared with TRBD1. The germline V gene encodes CDR1 MNHEY and CDR2 SVGAGI. The CDR3 spans 16 residues. With 0 bases clipped from V and 3 bases from J, the junction kept 6 bases outside the gene matches. The CDR3 DNA sequence: TGTGCCAGCAGTTACTCGGGACAGGGAATGATCTACGAGCAGTACTTC. Translation gives CASSYSGQGMIYEQYF.

The rearrangement uses TRBV11-3 and TRBJ2-3, with 10 bases lining up with TRBD1. The germline gives CDR1 SGHNT, CDR2 YENEEA. The V gene end was trimmed by 4 bases and the J gene end by 3 bases; junction bases not matched to a gene: 7. CDR3 length: 16 residues. For the CDR3, the DNA is TGTGCCAGCAGCTCGAAGGGGACAGGGGTTACAGATACGCAGTATTTT. Residues: CASSSKGTGVTDTQYF. The full variable domain, completed using reference TRBV11-3 and TRBJ2-3, is EAGVVQSPRYKIIEKKQPVAFWCNPISGHNTLYWYLQNLGQGPELLIRYENEEAVDDSQLPKDRFSAERLKGVDSTLKIQPAELGDSAVYLCASSSKGTGVTDTQYFGPGTRLTVL.

The chain combines TRBV27 with TRBJ1-1; 7 nucleotides match TRBD1. The length of the CDR3 is 15 residues. CDR1 and CDR2 (germline): MNHEY, SMNVEV (reference sequence). Losses at the gene ends were 4 bases for V and 1 base for J; bases not matched to a gene: 6. The CDR3 DNA reads as TGTGCCAGCAGTTACTCGACAGGGCAGAACACTGAAGCTTTCTTT. It is translated as CASSYSTGQNTEAFF.

CDR3 residues: CASSLVGTEGNTIYF. CDR3 nucleotide sequence: TGTGCCAGCAGCTTAGTTGGGACAGAGGGAAACACCATATATTTT. The chain recombines TRBV7-6 with TRBJ1-3, with 7 bases aligning to TRBD1. Per germline, CDR1 SGHVS and CDR2 FNYEAQ. The CDR3 is 15 residues long. The junction had 4 bases not matched to a gene; V was cut back by 1 base and J by 4 bases.

The rearrangement joins TRBV21-1 to TRBJ1-1; the table assigns TRBD1, which was not confirmed against the DNA. TRBV21-1 is a documented pseudogene. CDR3 size: 11 residues. For the CDR3, the DNA is TGTGCCAGCAAAGGGGGCGTTGAAGCTTTCTTT. As protein: CASKGGVEAFF.

The V gene is TRBV10-3, the J gene TRBJ1-1; the D is unclear. The ends were cut back, 2 bases at V and 1 base at J, with 14 bases in the middle. There are 16 residues in the CDR3. Germline V gene sequence: CDR1 ENHRY, CDR2 SYGVKD. The chain's CDR3 is CAISERKQTENTEAFF. The CDR3, as DNA: TGTGCCATCAGTGAGCGGAAACAGACCGAGAACACTGAAGCTTTCTTT.

The V gene is TRBV2, the J gene TRBJ1-5; D gene ambiguous. Germline values: CDR1 SNHLY, CDR2 FYNNEI. The CDR3 loop spans 12 amino acids. V dropped 7 bases and J dropped 2 bases, with 6 bases sitting between them. The CDR3 coding sequence is TGTGCCAGCACGGGTGGCAATCAGCCCCAGCATTTT. This translates into CASTGGNQPQHF.

The chain carries TRBV7-9 and TRBJ2-3; D call uncertain. Germline V lookup: CDR1 SEHNR, CDR2 FQNEAQ (reference sequence). The ends were cut back, 1 base at V and 4 bases at J, with 9 bases in the middle. The CDR3 sequence is 14 residues long. CDR3 nucleotides: TGTGCCAGCAGCTTAGGGTCAGGTGCAGATACGCAGTATTTT. Its translation: CASSLGSGADTQYF.

The chain has TRBV6-5 and TRBJ2-5; 9 nucleotides agree with TRBD1. The germline V gene has CDR1 MNHEY and CDR2 SVGAGI. The CDR3 runs 15 residues. J gave up 3 bases and V 6 bases, and 8 bases lay outside the gene matches. The CDR3 DNA reads TGTGCCAGCAGCCCGGACAGGGGACAGGAAGAGACCCAGTACTTC. Residues: CASSPDRGQEETQYF.